These 10 T cell receptor beta chains originate from one sample sequenced in a study of T cells in Graves' hyperthyroidism and ophthalmopathy. TCR beta CDR3 region amplification was performed from RNA transcripts. A first-round RT-PCR of the TCR CDR3 used the HTBI primer set. TCRdb reanalysed the multiplex PCR reads using MiXCR and keeps one entry per CDR3 protein. The sample includes 530,000 or so distinct CDR3 sequences, roughly 24% of them seen just once. Sequencing used blood. The receptors derive from a woman aged 25-40 years with Graves' ophthalmopathy.

This clonotype was detected many times. V usage is TRBV12-3 or TRBV12-4 and J usage is TRBJ1-5, with unresolved D. Trimming removed 5 bases at V and 0 bases at J, with 17 bases between. There are 17 residues in the CDR3. CDR3 residues: CASSPRAGFYSNQPQHF. The CDR3 nucleotides are TGTGCCAGCAGTCCCCGGGCGGGGTTTTATAGCAATCAGCCCCAGCATTTT.

This clonotype has ten or more counts. The chain has TRBV7-8 and TRBJ2-7; 8 bases fit TRBD1. The CDR3 is 17 residues long. Per germline, CDR1 SGHVS and CDR2 FQNEAQ. V trimming: 4 bases; J trimming: 5 bases; junction bases outside the gene matches: 16. The DNA for the CDR3 is TGTGCCAGCAGCTCGACCCGGGTCCGGGACAGGTCCCACGAGCAGTACTTC. This gives the protein CASSSTRVRDRSHEQYF.

In this sample, this clonotype turned up many times. This CDR3 is CAISLGQGSTEAFF. The DNA of the CDR3 is TGTGCCATCAGCCTGGGACAGGGGAGTACTGAAGCTTTCTTT. The chain combines TRBV10-3 with TRBJ1-1, with 10 bases aligning to TRBD1. This CDR3 has 14 amino acids. CDR1 is ENHRY, CDR2 SYGVKD, per germline. The trim removed 6 bases at V and 5 bases at J, leaving 6 bases unmatched.

This clonotype was recorded at least ten times. The chain has TRBV4-1 and TRBJ1-3; TRBD1 agrees at 7 bases. Germline assignment: CDR1 MGHRA and CDR2 YSYEKL. Trimming removed 4 bases from V and 11 bases from J; junction bases left unmatched: 5. The CDR3 has 12 residues. This chain's CDR3 is CASSRDSSAIYF. Written as DNA, the CDR3 is TGCGCCAGCAGCCGGGACAGCTCGGCCATATATTTT.

The sample holds many counts of this clonotype. The V and J genes are TRBV6-2 or TRBV6-3 and TRBJ2-7, with 7 bases that match TRBD1. CDR1 is MNHEY, CDR2 SVGEGT, per germline. The CDR3 sequence is 12 residues long. V dropped 6 bases and J dropped 7; count of bases not matched to a gene: 6. CDR3 amino acids: CASRTTGLEQYF. The CDR3 nucleotides are TGTGCCAGCAGAACGACAGGGCTGGAGCAGTACTTC.

This clonotype was counted many times. J is TRBJ1-1 and V is TRBV29-1, with a weak D call TRBD1 (5 bases). In germline, CDR1 is SQVTM, CDR2 ANQGSEA. This CDR3 is 11 amino acids long. The germline V and J ends were trimmed by 6 bases and 12 bases, with 17 bases remaining between them. This CDR3 reads CSVSTEGITFF. The CDR3 DNA sequence: TGCAGCGTGTCAACAGAGGGGATAACTTTCTTT.

V gene TRBV29-1 combines with J gene TRBJ2-7; D is unresolved. V dropped 2 bases and J dropped 0 bases, with 8 bases sitting between them. Germline V gene data show CDR1 as SQVTM and CDR2 as ANQGSEA. This CDR3 has 13 amino acids. Written as DNA, the CDR3 is TGCAGCGTTGAATTTCACTACTCCTACGAGCAGTACTTC. This codes for CSVEFHYSYEQYF.

The genes are TRBV19 and TRBJ2-5; D is ambiguous. Trimming took 0 bases from V and 2 from J, leaving 13 bases between them. The CDR3 extends over 16 amino acids. In germline, CDR1 is LNHDA, CDR2 SQIVND (reference sequence). The CDR3 loop is CASSIDPMGGQETQYF. The CDR3 DNA sequence: TGTGCCAGTAGTATAGACCCAATGGGCGGTCAAGAGACCCAGTACTTC.

The chain uses TRBV27 and TRBJ1-5; D not resolved. This CDR3 has 13 residues. Deletions cut 6 bases from V and 0 bases from J, with 6 bases between. Germline assignment: CDR1 MNHEY and CDR2 SMNVEV (reference sequence). The chain's CDR3 is CASRKYSNQPQHF. DNA of the CDR3: TGTGCCAGCAGGAAATATAGCAATCAGCCCCAGCATTTT.

This chain links TRBV2 with TRBJ1-5; 8 bases agree with TRBD1. The CDR3 length is 14 residues. Per the germline V gene, CDR1 is SNHLY and CDR2 is FYNNEI. With V trimmed by 6 bases and J by 2 bases, 3 bases remained unmatched. In DNA form, the CDR3 reads TGTGCCAGCAGAGGACAGGGTTGCAATCAGCCCCAGCATTTT. Its translation: CASRGQGCNQPQHF.